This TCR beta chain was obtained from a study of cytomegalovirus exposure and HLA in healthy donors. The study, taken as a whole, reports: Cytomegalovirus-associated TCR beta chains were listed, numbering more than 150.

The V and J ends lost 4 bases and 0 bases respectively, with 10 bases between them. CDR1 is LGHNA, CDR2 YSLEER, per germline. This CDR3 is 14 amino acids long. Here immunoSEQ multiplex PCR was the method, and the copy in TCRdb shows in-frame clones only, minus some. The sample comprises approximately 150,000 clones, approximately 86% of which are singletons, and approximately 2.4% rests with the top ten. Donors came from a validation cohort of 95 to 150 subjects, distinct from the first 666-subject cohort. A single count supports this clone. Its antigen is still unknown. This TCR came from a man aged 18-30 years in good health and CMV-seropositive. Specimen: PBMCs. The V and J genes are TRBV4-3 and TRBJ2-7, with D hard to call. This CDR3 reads CASSPIEDSYEQYF. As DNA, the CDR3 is TGCGCCAGCAGCCCGATCGAGGACTCCTACGAGCAGTACTTC.